Shown below are 10 T cell receptor beta chains from a single sample sequenced in a study of OX40 agonist ivuxolimab in advanced cancers. Method: immunoSEQ multiplex PCR; TCRdb's copy keeps in-frame clones and lacks some. Among about 42,000 clones listed, around nine tenths were seen once. The starting material was CD4+ or CD8+ T cells sorted from blood, obtained in a trial of the OX40 agonist ivuxolimab. These receptors all come from an adult with an advanced solid tumor such as melanoma, head and neck, liver or kidney cancer.

The chain employs TRBV15 and TRBJ2-1, with D perhaps TRBD1 (5 bases). V was cut by 0 bases and J by 7 bases, with 13 bases left in between. The CDR3 extends over 15 amino acids. Looked up from germline, CDR1 is LNHNV and CDR2 is YYDKDF (reference sequence). CDR3 sequence reads: CATSRERGRVNEQFF. The CDR3 coding sequence is TGTGCCACCAGCAGAGAACGTGGCAGGGTGAATGAGCAGTTCTTC. Variable domain in full (rest from reference TRBV15 and TRBJ2-1): DAMVIQNPRYQVTQFGKPVTLSCSQTLNHNVMYWYQQKSSQAPKLLFHYYDKDFNNEADTPDNFQSRRPNTSFCFLDIRSPGLGDTAMYLCATSRERGRVNEQFFGPGTRLTVL.

The chain is built from TRBV7-6 and TRBJ2-1; TRBD1 matches at 7 bases. The trim removed 5 bases at V and 2 bases at J, leaving 9 bases unmatched. The CDR3 runs to 16 residues. Germline CDR1 and CDR2: SGHVS and FNYEAQ. CDR3 nucleotide sequence: TGTGCCAGCAGCCCACGACAGGGTGCTACCTACAATGAGCAGTTCTTC. This sequence encodes CASSPRQGATYNEQFF.

This sequence joins TRBV7-8 and TRBJ1-2; tentatively, D is TRBD1 (5 bases). The ends were cut back, 1 base at V and 4 bases at J, with 10 bases in the middle. CDR1 and CDR2 (germline): SGHVS, FQNEAQ. The CDR3 runs 14 residues. DNA of the CDR3: TGTGCCAGCAGCTTAGGGGGGGGAGGCTATGGCTACACCTTC. This sequence encodes CASSLGGGGYGYTF. Filled out from reference TRBV7-8 and TRBJ1-2, the complete variable domain reads GAGVSQSPRYKVAKRGQDVALRCDPISGHVSLFWYQQALGQGPEFLTYFQNEAQLDKSGLPSDRFFAERPEGSVSTLKIQRTQQEDSAVYLCASSLGGGGYGYTFGSGTRLTVV.

V usage is TRBV5-8 and J usage is TRBJ2-2, with 10 bases identical to TRBD1. Germline CDR1 is SGHTS and CDR2 is YDEGEE. The V and J ends lost 3 bases and 3 bases, in that order; junction bases with no gene match: 8. The CDR3 consists of 17 residues. The CDR3 loop is CASSWPPGQGYTGELFF. The CDR3 DNA sequence: TGTGCCAGCAGCTGGCCCCCGGGACAGGGGTACACCGGGGAGCTGTTTTTT.

The J gene is TRBJ2-2, the V gene TRBV5-4; D not certain. With 5 bases removed from V and 7 bases from J, the gap between germline ends came to 24 bases. Germline CDR1 is SGHNT and CDR2 is YYREEE (reference sequence). The CDR3 is 17 residues long. This CDR3 is CASSYRQSTHSVGELFF. DNA for the CDR3: TGTGCCAGCAGTTATCGCCAATCGACCCATTCCGTCGGGGAGCTGTTTTTT.

V usage is TRBV4-1 and J usage is TRBJ2-7; 9 bases line up with TRBD1. The CDR3 extends over 15 amino acids. With V trimmed by 3 bases and J by 3 bases, 6 bases remained unmatched. From germline, CDR1 is MGHRA and CDR2 YSYEKL. CDR3 loop: CASSHRTGENYEQYF. The CDR3 nucleotides are TGCGCCAGCAGCCATAGGACAGGGGAGAACTACGAGCAGTACTTC.

This rearrangement joins TRBV6-5 to TRBJ2-7; 7 bases align to TRBD2. With V trimmed by 8 bases and J by 6 bases, 10 bases remained unmatched. The germline V gene has CDR1 MNHEY and CDR2 SVGAGI. CDR3 length equals 13 residues. This CDR3 is CASRLALNGEQYF. For the CDR3, the DNA is TGTGCCAGCCGACTAGCTCTCAACGGCGAGCAGTACTTC.

The V gene is TRBV16, the J gene TRBJ2-7; D might be TRBD2 (6 bases). With 1 base removed from V and 6 bases from J, the gap between germline ends came to 10 bases. The length of the CDR3 is 13 residues. Per germline, CDR1 KGHSY and CDR2 FQNENV. The CDR3: CASSQFPGSEQYF. CDR3 bases: TGTGCCAGCAGCCAATTCCCCGGGAGCGAGCAGTACTTC. Using reference TRBV16 and TRBJ2-7 for the parts outside the CDR3, the full variable domain is GEEVAQTPKHLVRGEGQKAKLYCAPIKGHSYVFWYQQVLKNEFKFLISFQNENVFDETGMPKERFSAKCLPNSPCSLEIQATKLEDSAVYFCASSQFPGSEQYFGPGTRLTVT.

The chain has TRBV10-3 and TRBJ2-7, with D uncertain. Trimming took off 4 bases at V and 4 bases at J, with 5 bases between the two ends. Per germline, CDR1 ENHRY and CDR2 SYGVKD. The CDR3 sequence is 11 residues long. CDR3 sequence (DNA): TGTGCCATCAGTGGCGAGTACGAGCAGTACTTC. Encoded protein: CAISGEYEQYF.

V is TRBV5-1 and J is TRBJ2-5; D is ambiguous. The V and J ends lost 1 base and 5 bases respectively, with 12 bases between them. CDR1 and CDR2 from the germline V gene are SGHRS and YFSETQ. The CDR3 extends over 14 amino acids. DNA for the CDR3: TGCGCCAGCAGCTTGAGGTGGGGTGAGGAGACCCAGTACTTC. Translating gives CASSLRWGEETQYF.